This T cell receptor (beta chain) emerged from a study of T cells after yellow fever vaccination (dated by TCRdb to about 2019). The study in broad terms: The SMART-Seq v4 Ultra Low Input RNA kit was used to prepare libraries from fractions with low cell numbers. Two healthy male donors, one aged 18 to 30 and one aged 30 to 40 years, made up the cohort. Blood was drawn at multiple timepoints before and after primary and secondary immunization, with bulk PBMC replicates and cell subsets isolated. To track T-cell clones before and after primary and booster YFV17D yellow fever vaccination, bulk TCR alpha and beta repertoires were sequenced longitudinally.

With regard to this clonotype: Its recognized antigen is unknown. No base qualities exist here, and no much larger clone lies one base off it.

The sample's treatment or condition label is to be understood as: live attenuated yellow fever vaccine strain. A standard Ficoll-Paque protocol was used to isolate PBMCs from peripheral blood. Dynabeads CD4 and CD8 positive selection kits were used to isolate CD4 and CD8 T-cell fractions. TriZol was used to extract RNA from bulk PBMCs, CD4 and CD8 fractions, and dextramer-positive and dextramer-negative fractions. Inclusive of the bounding cysteine and phenylalanine, the CDR3 is 15 residues long. The DNA shown is the 45-base CDR3, in frame from base 1. V and J are truncated by 0 bases and 6 bases respectively, leaving an intervening sequence of 12 bases. The germline V gene supplies CDR1 LGHNA and CDR2 YNFKEQ. These reads were obtained on an Illumina NovaSeq 6000. Synthesis of TCR cDNA relied on 5'RACE template switching, a step that introduced a universal primer site along with unique molecular identifiers. Priming for cDNA synthesis came from both the TCR alpha and TCR beta constant segments. Library amplification involved two PCR steps, and the second step added sample barcodes and sequencing adapters. Libraries were sequenced on Illumina HiSeq 2500 (2x100 bp) or NovaSeq (2x150 bp). The paper's processing steps were these. Reads were demultiplexed and collapsed into UMI consensus sequences with MIGEC, and V(D)J alignment was performed with MiXCR. Using edgeR on replicate PBMC samples, clonotypes were called vaccine-responding if FDR was below 0.01 and the log2 fold change was above 5 up to day 15. Each bulk clonotype received a CD4 or CD8 identity based on whether the sequenced CD4 or CD8 repertoire contained that clonotype at higher abundance. Using fastp trimming at Q25 and MiXCR clonotype assembly, TCRdb reanalyzed the public sequencing data and kept in-frame beta chains. Every distinct CDR3 protein forms one entry, paired with its most common genes and DNA. The V and J calls reflect TCRdb's pipeline rather than the authors' work. Here the sample has a few hundred thousand distinct CDR3 sequences; over 4.5% occur a single time. The ten largest clones add up to roughly 3.3% of the sample.

The paper as a whole reports these results and caveats: Only two donors were included in the study, so the extent to which the findings can be generalized is limited. Compared with the primary T-cell response, the secondary T-cell response was weaker but faster, peaking on day 5 rather than day 15. FACS-sorted repertoires could contain abundant contaminating clonotypes from the bulk population, so computational filtering was required. A small share of clonotypes occurred in both CD4 and CD8 compartments, likely arising from convergent recombination. Most clones expanded after primary vaccination were re-detected after the booster (approximately 95% of CD4 and about nine tenths of CD8), suggesting broad memory maintenance.

The specimen comprised CD4+ T cells sorted from PBMCs, sampled on the day of the yellow fever booster vaccination. The chain is assembled from TRBV4-2 and TRBJ2-4; too little of a D gene remains to name it. The sequence was obtained from a man between 18 and 29 years old who received the YFV17D yellow fever vaccine. The DNA sequence reads TGTGCCAGCAGCCAAGATCTAATAGGTTCAAACATTCAGTACTTC. Protein translation: CASSQDLIGSNIQYF.